What follows are 24 T cell receptor beta chains derived from one specimen sequenced in a study of response to subunit inactivated influenza vaccine. TCRdb re-derived calls from the RT-PCR reads in MiXCR, one entry per CDR3 protein. Seen here are a few hundred thousand distinct CDR3 sequences, roughly 15% observed once, and the top ten hold more than 9.5%. Source: PBMCs from blood, taken about 13 days after vaccination. The receptor set was obtained from a man aged 45-65 years who received an inactivated influenza vaccine.

This sequence joins TRBV7-8 and TRBJ2-5; perhaps D is TRBD1 or TRBD2 (5 bases each). Germline V gene data show CDR1 as SGHVS and CDR2 as FQNEAQ. The CDR3 spans 14 residues. V lost 3 bases and J lost 4, with 12 bases in between. The CDR3 here is CASSFRVGGETQYF. The CDR3 nucleotides read TGTGCCAGCAGCTTCAGGGTTGGAGGAGAGACCCAGTACTTC.

The chain employs TRBV5-6 and TRBJ2-7, with 7 nucleotides matching TRBD1. CDR3 length: 15 residues. The V gene end was trimmed by 5 bases and the J gene end by 5 bases; junction bases not matched to a gene: 13. Germline V gene lookup returns CDR1 SGHDT and CDR2 YYEEEE. DNA of the CDR3: TGTGCCAGCAGTTATTTGACAGGGTCATCTCACGAGCAGTACTTC. It is translated as CASSYLTGSSHEQYF.

This clonotype showed up many times. This chain connects TRBV12-3 or TRBV12-4 to TRBJ2-5; 7 bases map to TRBD1. Trimming took 4 bases from V and 3 from J; bases not matched to a gene: 8. CDR3 length: 15 residues. In DNA, the CDR3 is TGTGCCAGCAGTTCCCGACAGGGAATAAAAGAGACCCAGTACTTC. Translating gives CASSSRQGIKETQYF.

This clonotype was detected only a few times. This chain uses TRBV29-1 with TRBJ1-2; D gene ambiguous. The V gene lost 7 bases and the J gene lost 4 bases, with 16 bases spanning the gap. This CDR3 comprises 13 residues. Germline V gene data show CDR1 as SQVTM and CDR2 as ANQGSEA. In nucleotides, the CDR3 is TGCAGCGCCCCCAGGCGAGTGGGCTATGGCTACACCTTC. Amino acid sequence: CSAPRRVGYGYTF.

The chain joins TRBV3-1 to TRBJ2-7, with D uncertain. V was trimmed by 2 bases and J by 1 base, leaving 9 bases between them. Germline CDR1 LGHDT, CDR2 YNNKEL (reference sequence). The CDR3 loop spans 14 amino acids. This CDR3 reads CASSQRSQSYEQYF. The CDR3 bases are TGTGCCAGCAGCCAAAGGAGTCAGTCCTACGAGCAGTACTTC.

A few counts support this clonotype. The genes are TRBV30 and TRBJ2-1; TRBD2 matches 8 bases. Germline loops: CDR1 GTSNPN, CDR2 SVGIG (reference sequence). The V segment lost 4 bases and the J segment 4 bases; nucleotides outside the gene matches: 6. The length of the CDR3 is 14 residues. The CDR3 loop reads CAWNPAGGYNEQFF. DNA for the CDR3: TGTGCCTGGAACCCGGCGGGGGGTTACAATGAGCAGTTCTTC.

As for this clonotype: This clone may be a read error of a much larger clone one base away. The rearrangement joins TRBV7-6 to TRBJ1-5, with unresolved D. This CDR3 has 13 residues. Germline loops: CDR1 SGHVS, CDR2 FNYEAQ. V was shortened by 2 bases and J by 6 bases, with 8 bases between the two germline ends. The DNA of the CDR3 is TGTGCCAGCAGCTTACGTTGGGCTCAGCCCCAGCATTTT. It yields the protein CASSLRWAQPQHF.

The V call is TRBV6-2 or TRBV6-3, the J call TRBJ2-2; D is possibly TRBD2 (7 bases). CDR3 length: 15 residues. Looked up from germline, CDR1 is MNHEY and CDR2 is SVGEGT. V lost 7 bases to trimming and J lost 3 bases, with 15 bases between them. In nucleotides, the CDR3 is TGTGCCAGCACCCCAGGGAGGGGGGACACCGGGGAGCTGTTTTTT. This codes for CASTPGRGDTGELFF.

This clonotype was counted a few times. This chain links TRBV29-1 with TRBJ2-5, with D possibly being TRBD1 or TRBD2 (5 bases each). This CDR3 has 12 amino acids. Germline CDR1 SQVTM, CDR2 ANQGSEA. With 7 bases removed from V and 4 bases from J, the gap between germline ends came to 13 bases. CDR3: CSARVGAETQYF. For the CDR3, the DNA is TGCAGCGCGAGGGTCGGGGCAGAGACCCAGTACTTC.

The chain couples TRBV7-2 to TRBJ2-2; D might be TRBD2 (6 bases). Germline CDR1 is SGHTA and CDR2 is FQGNSA. The germline V and J ends were trimmed by 6 bases and 5 bases, with 10 bases remaining between them. The CDR3 extends over 13 amino acids. CDR3 nucleotides: TGTGCCAGCAGAATAGCGGCGACCGGGGAGCTGTTTTTT. Its protein is CASRIAATGELFF. The full variable domain, completed using reference TRBV7-2 and TRBJ2-2, is GAGVSQSPSNKVTEKGKDVELRCDPISGHTALYWYRQSLGQGLEFLIYFQGNSAPDKSGLPSDRFSAERTGGSVSTLTIQRTQQEDSAVYLCASRIAATGELFFGEGSRLTVL.

This clonotype was counted a few times. The chain couples TRBV10-3 to TRBJ2-7, with TRBD2 matching 9 bases. Germline-derived CDR1 and CDR2 are ENHRY and SYGVKD. This CDR3 comprises 16 residues. V dropped 2 bases and J dropped 4; count of bases not matched to a gene: 9. The chain's CDR3 is CAISEGSGRREYEQYF. CDR3 in DNA: TGTGCCATCAGTGAGGGTAGCGGGAGACGGGAGTACGAGCAGTACTTC.

J is TRBJ2-3 and V is TRBV20-1; the match to TRBD2 covers 7 bases. Germline V lookup: CDR1 DFQATT, CDR2 SNEGSKA (reference sequence). Trimming at V came to 4 bases and at J to 2 bases, leaving 15 bases not matched to a gene. The CDR3 is made up of 17 amino acids. The CDR3 coding sequence is TGCAGTGCTAATCCCGTAGGGGTAGCGGGCGTCACAGATACGCAGTATTTT. Its translation: CSANPVGVAGVTDTQYF.

The genes are TRBV29-1 and TRBJ2-7; D is unclear. Between the trimmed V and J ends, which lost 6 bases and 6 bases, there was a span of 15 bases. Germline CDR1 SQVTM, CDR2 ANQGSEA. This CDR3 region has 12 residues. CDR3 in amino acids: CSVYISLGEQYF. The CDR3 DNA is TGCAGCGTGTACATATCTTTGGGCGAGCAGTACTTC.

J is TRBJ1-1 and V is TRBV5-1; D is possibly TRBD1 (5 bases). Germline CDR1 and CDR2: SGHRS and YFSETQ. The CDR3 has 14 amino acids. Trimming took off 4 bases at V and 8 bases at J, with 18 bases between the two ends. For the CDR3, the DNA is TGCGCCAGCAGCCCGACGGGGGGGGAATTAGAAGCTTTCTTT. This encodes CASSPTGGELEAFF. The complete variable domain, with remaining parts taken from reference TRBV5-1 and TRBJ1-1, reads KAGVTQTPRYLIKTRGQQVTLSCSPISGHRSVSWYQQTPGQGLQFLFEYFSETQRNKGNFPGRFSGRQFSNSRSEMNVSTLELGDSALYLCASSPTGGELEAFFGQGTRLTVV.

This clonotype was picked up a small number of times. The rearrangement joins TRBV7-6 to TRBJ2-5, with D uncertain. This CDR3 is built from 15 residues. Germline CDR1 and CDR2: SGHVS and FNYEAQ. V dropped 2 bases and J dropped 1 base, with 11 bases sitting between them. CDR3 sequence reads: CASSLKVNLQETQYF. DNA of the CDR3: TGTGCCAGCAGCTTAAAGGTCAATCTCCAAGAGACCCAGTACTTC.

The J gene is TRBJ2-1, the V gene TRBV11-2, with 7 bases that match TRBD2. The CDR3 totals 16 residues. Per the germline V gene, CDR1 is SGHAT and CDR2 is FQNNGV. V lost 5 bases, J lost 4 bases, and 11 bases stayed unmatched. The CDR3 sequence: CASSAQLTSRYNEQFF. The DNA of the CDR3 is TGTGCCAGCAGCGCTCAACTGACTAGCAGATACAATGAGCAGTTCTTC.

This clonotype has a handful of counts. This sequence joins TRBV28 and TRBJ2-7; possibly TRBD1 for D (7 bases). Germline loops: CDR1 MDHEN, CDR2 SYDVKM. CDR3 length: 14 amino acids. Trimming took off 8 bases at V and 5 bases at J, with 19 bases between the two ends. The CDR3 DNA is TGTGCCAGCGGGGACAGCGGGTCAGGTCACGAGCAGTACTTC. The encoded protein is CASGDSGSGHEQYF.

V is TRBV28 and J is TRBJ2-5; 11 bases line up with TRBD2. V trimming: 5 bases; J trimming: 4 bases; junction bases outside the gene matches: 15. The germline CDR1 and CDR2 sequences are MDHEN and SYDVKM. CDR3 length: 18 residues. The CDR3 protein is CASSPLSLAGGGLETQYF. The CDR3 DNA is TGTGCCAGCAGTCCCCTGTCGCTAGCGGGAGGAGGGTTAGAGACCCAGTACTTC.

This clonotype turned up a few times. The rearrangement uses TRBV15 and TRBJ2-7; TRBD1 agrees at 7 bases. Germline assignment: CDR1 LNHNV and CDR2 YYDKDF (reference sequence). The V gene end was trimmed by 10 bases and the J gene end by 2 bases; junction bases not matched to a gene: 11. This CDR3 comprises 14 residues. CDR3 in DNA: TGTGCCAGCTCTACAGGGGAAGGGGCCTACGAGCAGTACTTC. Protein sequence: CASSTGEGAYEQYF.

This chain connects TRBV7-2 to TRBJ2-7; weak D call: TRBD2 (5 bases). Trimming took 1 base from V and 4 from J, leaving 17 bases between them. Germline V gene lookup returns CDR1 SGHTA and CDR2 FQGNSA. The CDR3 covers 16 residues. CDR3 in DNA: TGTGCCAGCAGCTTAGTGTTTCAGGAACGGGAATACGAGCAGTACTTC. It codes for CASSLVFQEREYEQYF.

The chain employs TRBV4-2 and TRBJ1-5; D call uncertain. This CDR3 comprises 17 residues. Deletions cut 1 base from V and 0 bases from J, with 13 bases between. Germline CDR1 is LGHNA and CDR2 is YNFKEQ. The CDR3 DNA is TGTGCCAGCAGCCAAGGTGACGGAAAGGTTAGCAATCAGCCCCAGCATTTT. It specifies CASSQGDGKVSNQPQHF.

The genes are TRBV2 and TRBJ2-1; 8 nucleotides agree with TRBD2. The germline gives CDR1 SNHLY, CDR2 FYNNEI. The CDR3 contains 19 residues. The CDR3 sequence is CTFCCGPVGGRIPYNEQFF. CDR3 in DNA: TGTACCTTCTGCTGTGGGCCTGTCGGCGGGAGGATACCCTACAATGAGCAGTTCTTC.

This clonotype has a handful of counts. The J gene is TRBJ1-2, the V gene TRBV5-1; TRBD1 aligns across 9 bases. The length of the CDR3 is 14 residues. Germline V gene data show CDR1 as SGHRS and CDR2 as YFSETQ. Losses at the gene ends were 0 bases for V and 8 bases for J; bases not matched to a gene: 5. The chain's CDR3 is CASSLDRGQAGYTF. CDR3 bases: TGCGCCAGCAGCTTGGACAGGGGGCAAGCGGGCTACACCTTC.

The J gene is TRBJ1-1, the V gene TRBV7-2, with 8 bases that match TRBD1. Per the germline V gene, CDR1 is SGHTA and CDR2 is FQGNSA. V dropped 5 bases and J dropped 3; count of bases not matched to a gene: 8. The CDR3 length is 15 residues. Written as DNA, the CDR3 is TGTGCCAGCAGCCTCACGACAGGGGTTTACACTGAAGCTTTCTTT. As protein: CASSLTTGVYTEAFF.